This T cell receptor (beta chain) was identified during a study of beta chain features in type 1 diabetes. Germline loops: CDR1 SGHTS, CDR2 YDEGEE. The V and J ends lost 0 bases and 7 bases respectively, with 16 bases between them. This CDR3 has 15 residues. Sort purity for all populations was recorded as exceeding 98%. What was sequenced were expressed TCRB transcripts, since all of the isolated RNA had been reverse transcribed. Libraries were prepared by immunoSEQ multiplex PCR; TCRdb keeps only in-frame clonotypes and omits some of them. The table shows 240,000 or so clones, with roughly 22% occurring only once. A word on this clone: Its antigen is still unknown.

Study results and caveats: A closer apparent resemblance between naive, central memory and Treg TCRB repertoires was seen in patients than in healthy donors. Researchers report that Type 1 diabetes patients had moderately but significantly shorter TCRB CDR3s across all four CD4+ subsets.

V and J are TRBV5-8 and TRBJ1-2; the D is unclear. The clonotype originates from a middle-aged woman with type 1 diabetes. The sample was naive CD4+ T cells from blood. The CDR3 here is CASSLDALLLSGYTF. As DNA, the CDR3 is TGTGCCAGCAGCTTGGATGCCCTTCTATTAAGTGGCTACACCTTC.